This T cell receptor beta chain was documented in a study of T cell responses to AZD1222 COVID-19 vaccine. General study findings and limits: Mostly white British, mostly female donors; authors suggested clonal diversity may be underestimated. The study found Spike-specific TCR breadth and depth rose after two AZD1222 doses.

The V gene end was trimmed by 5 bases and the J gene end by 3 bases; junction bases not matched to a gene: 5. This CDR3 contains 14 residues. Germline V gene data show CDR1 as MNHEY and CDR2 as SMNVEV (reference sequence). Regarding this clone: The antigen remains unidentified.

Clones were read by immunoSEQ multiplex PCR, and TCRdb kept only the in-frame ones, dropping some. The sample has about 150,000 clones; more than 90% are singletons. The origin of this receptor is an adult who received the AZD1222 COVID-19 vaccine. This sequence joins TRBV27 and TRBJ2-7; TRBD1 agrees at 9 bases. This specimen was peripheral blood, taken 28 days after the second AZD1222 dose. CDR3 sequence: CASSLTGGNYEQYF. In DNA, the CDR3 is TGTGCCAGCAGTCTAACAGGGGGCAACTACGAGCAGTACTTC.